A selection of T cell receptor beta chains follows, all from one sample in a study of PD-1 blockade in classical Hodgkin lymphoma. Profiling relied on immunoSEQ multiplex PCR, and the TCRdb table lists in-frame clones only, not all of them. The sample records some 84,000 clones, under 90% being singletons. This sample comprised peripheral blood mononuclear cells (PBMCs), obtained at baseline. These receptors were obtained from a human donor with classical Hodgkin lymphoma. The CDR3 runs from the conserved cysteine through the conserved F or W. D genes are given only for firm matches. Where a row states a size, it is once, few, many or the class of an expanded clone; other rows omit it.

J | V | size | D | CDR3 | DNA
TRBJ1-4 | TRBV29-1 | - | - | CSVEVGDVNEKLFF | TGCAGCGTTGAAGTTGGGGACGTTAATGAAAAACTGTTTTTT
TRBJ1-1 | TRBV7-6 | - | - | CASSLDLNTEAFF | TGTGCCAGCAGCTTAGACCTGAACACTGAAGCTTTCTTT
TRBJ1-5 | TRBV30 | once | - | CAWDSGTRNQPQHF | TGTGCCTGGGATTCCGGGACAAGAAATCAGCCCCAGCATTTT
TRBJ1-1 | TRBV5-1 | - | TRBD1 | CASSFEPGTGSVAFF | TGCGCCAGCAGCTTCGAACCCGGGACAGGGAGCGTAGCTTTCTTT
TRBJ1-2 | TRBV28 | - | TRBD1 | CASRWTGDYGYTF | TGTGCCAGCAGATGGACAGGGGATTATGGCTACACCTTC
TRBJ2-1 | TRBV19 | - | - | CASQAGYNEQFF | TGTGCCAGTCAGGCGGGTTACAATGAGCAGTTCTTC
TRBJ2-2 | TRBV7-7 | - | - | CASSHLLGELFF | TGTGCCAGCAGCCACCTTCTTGGGGAGCTGTTTTTT
TRBJ2-7 | TRBV5-5 | once | TRBD1 | CASSLGAGTGYF | TGTGCCAGCAGCTTGGGTGCAGGGACAGGGTACTTC
TRBJ2-1 | TRBV19 | - | TRBD2 | CASSIWSSGRWNEQFF | TGTGCCAGTAGTATATGGTCTAGCGGGAGGTGGAATGAGCAGTTCTTC
TRBJ2-1 | TRBV2 | - | - | CASSTSNEQFF | TGTGCCAGCAGTACTAGCAATGAGCAGTTCTTC
TRBJ1-1 | TRBV5-1 | - | - | CASSLNTGYTEAFF | TGCGCCAGCAGCTTAAATACAGGGTACACTGAAGCTTTCTTT
TRBJ1-1 | TRBV13 | once | - | CASSLQPNTEAFF | TGTGCCAGCAGCTTACAGCCGAACACTGAAGCTTTCTTT
TRBJ1-1 | TRBV25-1 | - | - | CASIKNTEAFF | TGTGCCAGCATCAAGAACACTGAAGCTTTCTTT
TRBJ2-1 | TRBV10-1 | - | TRBD2 | CASSEFRTSWSYNEQFF | TGCGCCAGCAGTGAGTTCAGGACTAGCTGGTCCTACAATGAGCAGTTCTTC
TRBJ1-1 | TRBV27 | - | - | CASSLRLVGGLEAFF | TGTGCCAGCAGTTTAAGGTTGGTAGGGGGGCTTGAAGCTTTCTTT
TRBJ1-1 | TRBV6-5 | - | - | CASSYTPMNTEAFF | TGTGCCAGCAGTTACACCCCGATGAACACTGAAGCTTTCTTT
TRBJ2-7 | TRBV4-1 | - | - | CASSQGHLGYEQYF | TGCGCCAGCAGCCAGGGACACCTTGGGTACGAGCAGTACTTC
TRBJ1-4 | TRBV10-3 | - | - | CAISGEVATNEKLFF | TGTGCCATCAGTGGGGAAGTTGCAACTAATGAAAAACTGTTTTTT